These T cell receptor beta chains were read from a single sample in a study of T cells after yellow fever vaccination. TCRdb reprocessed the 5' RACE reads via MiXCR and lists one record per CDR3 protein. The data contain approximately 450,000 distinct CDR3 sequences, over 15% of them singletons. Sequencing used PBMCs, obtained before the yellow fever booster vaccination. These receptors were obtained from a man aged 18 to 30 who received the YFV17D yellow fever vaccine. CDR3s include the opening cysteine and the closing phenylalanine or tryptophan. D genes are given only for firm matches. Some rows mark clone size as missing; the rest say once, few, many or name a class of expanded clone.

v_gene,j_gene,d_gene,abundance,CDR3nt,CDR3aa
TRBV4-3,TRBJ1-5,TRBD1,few,TGCGCCAGCAGCCAAGACAACTACAGGGGGCCTGGCAATCAGCCCCAGCATTTT,CASSQDNYRGPGNQPQHF
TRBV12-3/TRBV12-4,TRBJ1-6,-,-,TGTGCCAGCAGTCCTAGCTCCTATAATTCACCCCTCCACTTT,CASSPSSYNSPLHF
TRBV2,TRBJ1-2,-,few,TGTGCCAGCAGTGATGACGGTTATAACTACACCTTC,CASSDDGYNYTF
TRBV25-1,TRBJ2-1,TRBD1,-,TGTGCCAGCAGACCCGGGACAGGGGCGTACAATGAGCAGTTCTTC,CASRPGTGAYNEQFF
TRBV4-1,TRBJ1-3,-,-,TGCGCCAGCAGTCGTAACAGAGGCTCTGGAAACACCATATATTTT,CASSRNRGSGNTIYF
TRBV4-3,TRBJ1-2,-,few,TGCGCCAGCAGCCAAGATACGGTGGCTGTTGGCTACACCTTC,CASSQDTVAVGYTF
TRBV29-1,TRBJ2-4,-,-,TGCAGCGCTGACGTAGCCAAAAACATTCAGTACTTC,CSADVAKNIQYF
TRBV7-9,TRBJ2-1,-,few,TGTGCCAGCAGCGCTCGGGGCGACTACAATGAGCAGTTCTTC,CASSARGDYNEQFF
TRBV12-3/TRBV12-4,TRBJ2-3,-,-,TGTGCCAGCAGTCCCCCCCCTATCACAGATACGCAGTATTTT,CASSPPPITDTQYF
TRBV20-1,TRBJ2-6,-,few,TGCAGTGCTAGAGGACCGTCTGGGGCCAACGTCCTGACTTTC,CSARGPSGANVLTF
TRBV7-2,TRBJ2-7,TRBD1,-,TGTGCCAGCAGCTTCCAGGGGGTCTCCTACGAGCAGTACTTC,CASSFQGVSYEQYF
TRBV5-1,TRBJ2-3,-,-,TGCGCCAGCAGCTTAGGGGAGGGGGCAGCAACAGATACGCAGTATTTT,CASSLGEGAATDTQYF
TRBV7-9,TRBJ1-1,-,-,TGTGCCAGCAGCCCGCCGACTGATCTGAGAGCTTTCTTT,CASSPPTDLRAFF
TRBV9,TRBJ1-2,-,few,TGTGCCAGCAGCCCATCCTCCTTC,CASSPSSF
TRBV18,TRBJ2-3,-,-,TGTGCCAGCTCACCAACCGTAAGCACAGATACGCAGTATTTT,CASSPTVSTDTQYF
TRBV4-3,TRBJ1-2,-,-,TGCGCCAGCAAGCCTCTGACACAGGGAGCCTATGGCTACACCTTC,CASKPLTQGAYGYTF
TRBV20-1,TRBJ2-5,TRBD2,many,TGCAGTGCTAGAAAAAGCGGGGGGGCTTGGGAGACCCAGTACTTC,CSARKSGGAWETQYF
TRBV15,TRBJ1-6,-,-,TGTGCCACCAGCAGAGACCTAGGAGAAGGGGATTCACCCCTCCACTTT,CATSRDLGEGDSPLHF
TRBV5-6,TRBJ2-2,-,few,TGTGCCAGCAGCCACCGTCGGACAGCTTATTACACCGGGGAGCTGTTTTTT,CASSHRRTAYYTGELFF
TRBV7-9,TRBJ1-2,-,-,TGTGCCAGCAGCCCACTAGGGTACTTTGGCTACACCTTC,CASSPLGYFGYTF
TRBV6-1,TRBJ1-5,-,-,TGTGCCAGCAGTGTTGGGTCTCCTAGGGCTCAGCCCCAGCATTTT,CASSVGSPRAQPQHF
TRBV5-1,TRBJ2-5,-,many,TGCGCCAGCAGCTTATGGGGGCCCGGAGAGACCCAGTACTTC,CASSLWGPGETQYF
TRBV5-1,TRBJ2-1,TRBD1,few,TGCGCCAGCTGGGGGGGACAGGGCGCCAATGAGCAGTTCTTC,CASWGGQGANEQFF
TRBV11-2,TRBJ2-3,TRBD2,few,TGTGCCAGCAGCTGGGAGGGGGATACGCAGTATTTT,CASSWEGDTQYF
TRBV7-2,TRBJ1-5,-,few,TGTGCCAGCAGCCCCCTTGCGGGATCGGGCAATCAGCCCCAGCATTTT,CASSPLAGSGNQPQHF
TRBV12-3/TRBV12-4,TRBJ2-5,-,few,TGTGCCAGCAGTCCCCAGGGGCTGCAAGAGACCCAGTACTTC,CASSPQGLQETQYF
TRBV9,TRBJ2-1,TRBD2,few,TGTGCCAGCAGCGTTTTAGCGGGGGGTTATGAGCAGTTCTTC,CASSVLAGGYEQFF
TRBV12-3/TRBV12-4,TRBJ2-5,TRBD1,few,TGTGCCACAGGACAGGGTGCACAAGAGACCCAGTACTTC,CATGQGAQETQYF
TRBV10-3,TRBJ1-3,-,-,TGTGCCTCCGAGGACGGTACTGGAAACACCATATATTTT,CASEDGTGNTIYF
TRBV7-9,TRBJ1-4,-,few,TGTGCCAGCAGCACCAGGGCATCGACTGAAAAACTGTTTTTT,CASSTRASTEKLFF
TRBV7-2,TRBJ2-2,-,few,TGTGCCAGCAGCTCCATCGGGGCTTTTCCCGGGGGGGAGCTGTTTTTT,CASSSIGAFPGGELFF
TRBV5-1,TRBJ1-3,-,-,TGCGCCAGCAGCTTGGCCCCAGGGACTGGAAACACCATATATTTT,CASSLAPGTGNTIYF
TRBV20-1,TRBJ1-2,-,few,TGCAGTGCTAGAGATTGGGCATCGGACACCTTC,CSARDWASDTF
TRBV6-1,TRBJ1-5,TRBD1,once,TGTGCCAGCAGTGTGGACAGGGCCTCCAATCAGCCCCAGCATTTT,CASSVDRASNQPQHF
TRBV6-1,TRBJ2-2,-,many,TGTGCCAGCAGTGAAGTCTTGGCGGAGACCGGGGAGCTGTTTTTT,CASSEVLAETGELFF
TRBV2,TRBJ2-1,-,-,TGTGCCAGCAGTGAAGCGCGTGGATACAATGAGCAGTTCTTC,CASSEARGYNEQFF
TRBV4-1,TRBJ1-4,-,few,TGCGCCAGCAGCCAAGGTCGGGGGGTGGAGGAAAAACTGTTTTTT,CASSQGRGVEEKLFF
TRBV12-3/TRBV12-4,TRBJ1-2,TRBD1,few,TGTGCCAGCAGTTCCGGACAGGGTTTGCCGGAGGGCGGCTACACCTTC,CASSSGQGLPEGGYTF
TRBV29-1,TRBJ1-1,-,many,TGCAGCGTTGTCTTACAGGGCGAAGCTTTCTTT,CSVVLQGEAFF
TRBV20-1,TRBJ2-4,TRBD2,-,TGCAGTGCTAGAAAGAATCTAGCGGGGGGCCTCAACCGAGAAAACATTCAGTACTTC,CSARKNLAGGLNRENIQYF
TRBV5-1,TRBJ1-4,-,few,TGCGCCAGCAGCTTGGGGAGTGCAACTAATGAAAAACTGTTTTTT,CASSLGSATNEKLFF
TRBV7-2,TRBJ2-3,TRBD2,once,TGTGCCAGCAGCTTGCCCTCAGCGGGGGAGAGCACAGATACGCAGTATTTT,CASSLPSAGESTDTQYF
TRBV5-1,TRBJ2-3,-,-,TGCGCCAGCAGCTTGTCTTCGTGGTATACGCAGTATTTT,CASSLSSWYTQYF
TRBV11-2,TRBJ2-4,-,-,TGTGCCAGCAGCCCACCATCGCGGGTCCAGTACTTC,CASSPPSRVQYF
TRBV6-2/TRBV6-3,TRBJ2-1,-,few,TGTGCCAGCAGTTACAGGGCCAACAATGAGCAGTTCTTC,CASSYRANNEQFF
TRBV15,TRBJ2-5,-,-,TGTGCCACCAGCAGAGGGGGTACGGAAGAGACCCAGTACTTC,CATSRGGTEETQYF